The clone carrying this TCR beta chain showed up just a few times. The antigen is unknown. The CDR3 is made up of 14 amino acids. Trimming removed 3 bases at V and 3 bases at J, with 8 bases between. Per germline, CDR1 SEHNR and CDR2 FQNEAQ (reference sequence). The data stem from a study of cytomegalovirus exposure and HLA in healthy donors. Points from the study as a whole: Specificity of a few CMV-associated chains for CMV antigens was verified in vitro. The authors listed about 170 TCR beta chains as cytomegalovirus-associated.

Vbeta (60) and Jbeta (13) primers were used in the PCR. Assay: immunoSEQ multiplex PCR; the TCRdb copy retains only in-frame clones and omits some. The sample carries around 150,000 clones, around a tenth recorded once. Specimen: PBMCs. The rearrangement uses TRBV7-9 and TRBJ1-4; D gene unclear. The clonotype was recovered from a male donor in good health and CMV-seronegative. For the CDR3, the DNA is TGTGCCAGCAGCTTGGGTCGGGCTAATGAAAAACTGTTTTTT. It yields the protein CASSLGRANEKLFF.